One and the same sample provided the 17 T cell receptor beta chains below, sequenced in a study of blood T cell repertoires in COVID-19 (dated by TCRdb to the early 2020s). The library was produced with the immunoSEQ multiplex PCR assay. As stored in TCRdb, this immuneACCESS dataset retains in-frame rearrangements with V and J assigned. A fraction of the clones does not appear; measured against another copy, unresolved V genes explain less than half of the discrepancy, and the remainder lacks a known reason. Recorded for this sample are about 210,000 clones; about 86% of them occurred a single time. Less than 5% of the sample goes to the ten largest clones. Sequences were obtained from PBMCs or T cells enriched from blood (not recorded which). The receptors here all came from a middle-aged woman with acute COVID-19.

The chain carries TRBV7-9 and TRBJ2-3, with D possibly TRBD1 on 5 matching bases. Trimming took off 6 bases at V and 0 bases at J, with 13 bases between the two ends. The CDR3 loop spans 15 amino acids. Germline V CDR1 and CDR2: SEHNR, FQNEAQ (reference sequence). The CDR3 loop reads CASSAGYTSTDTQYF. The CDR3 DNA reads TGTGCCAGCAGTGCAGGGTATACTAGCACAGATACGCAGTATTTT.

This rearrangement joins TRBV5-4 to TRBJ1-2; perhaps TRBD1 as D (6 bases). Germline V gene lookup returns CDR1 SGHNT and CDR2 YYREEE (reference sequence). V was pared by 1 base and J by 8 bases, with 15 bases between. The CDR3 covers 14 residues. The CDR3: CASSLNVGDKGYTF. The CDR3 coding sequence is TGTGCCAGCAGCTTGAACGTAGGGGACAAGGGCTACACCTTC.

CDR3 amino acids: CASSATTGVYGYTF. CDR3 coding DNA: TGTGCCAGCAGCGCAACAACAGGGGTTTATGGCTACACCTTC. The chain is built from TRBV11-2 and TRBJ1-2, with 7 bases identical to TRBD1. Trimming at V came to 5 bases and at J to 5 bases, leaving 8 bases not matched to a gene. Germline V lookup: CDR1 SGHAT, CDR2 FQNNGV. The CDR3 sequence is 14 residues long.

The CDR3 spells CASSLGTSGSKEQFF. CDR3 coding DNA: TGTGCCAGCAGTTTAGGGACTAGCGGGAGCAAGGAGCAGTTCTTC. The gene calls are TRBV27 and TRBJ2-1, with 14 bases identical to TRBD2. V was pared by 2 bases and J by 10 bases, with 4 bases of the junction left unmatched. This CDR3 is 15 amino acids long. Germline V gene data show CDR1 as MNHEY and CDR2 as SMNVEV (reference sequence).

This clone was observed a single time. This chain connects TRBV24-1 to TRBJ2-5; 9 bases agree with TRBD2. Germline CDR1 and CDR2: KGHDR and SFDVKD. The CDR3 contains 15 residues. V lost 3 bases and J lost 2; bases outside the gene matches: 3. CDR3 bases: TGTGCCACCAGTGATAGGACTAGCGCACAAGAGACCCAGTACTTC. The encoded protein is CATSDRTSAQETQYF.

CDR3 nucleotides: TGCGCCAGCAGCTTAGGGACGGAGGGCACTGAAGCTTTCTTT. This translates into CASSLGTEGTEAFF. The chain has TRBV5-1 and TRBJ1-1; a weak D match, TRBD1 (5 bases). Per germline, CDR1 SGHRS and CDR2 YFSETQ. Deletions cut 2 bases from V and 4 bases from J, with 12 bases between. This CDR3 is 14 amino acids long.

The chain has TRBV25-1 and TRBJ2-2, with 10 bases identical to TRBD1. The CDR3 loop spans 16 amino acids. The ends lost 3 bases at V and 6 bases at J; junction bases unmatched: 7. The germline V gene encodes CDR1 MGHDK and CDR2 SYGVNS. The chain's CDR3 is CASSDPPGQGSGELFF. The CDR3, as DNA: TGTGCCAGCAGTGATCCTCCGGGACAGGGGTCCGGGGAGCTGTTTTTT.

The chain recombines TRBV28 with TRBJ2-7, with D hard to call. Deletions cut 3 bases from V and 4 bases from J, with 13 bases between. Germline lookup yields CDR1 MDHEN and CDR2 SYDVKM. The CDR3 is made up of 14 amino acids. In nucleotides, the CDR3 is TGTGCCAGCAGTTTGAGGCTGGCCGTGTACGAGCAGTACTTC. It yields the protein CASSLRLAVYEQYF.

This clone was seen just once. The chain is built from TRBV7-9 and TRBJ2-3; 10 bases match TRBD2. Looked up from germline, CDR1 is SEHNR and CDR2 is FQNEAQ (reference sequence). After removal of 2 bases from V and 6 bases from J, the junction contained 14 bases not matched to a gene. The CDR3 has 18 amino acids. The CDR3 spells CASSLIHMGLAGVDTQYF. In DNA, the CDR3 is TGTGCCAGCAGCTTAATCCACATGGGGCTAGCGGGAGTTGATACGCAGTATTTT. Looking up the rest from reference TRBV7-9 and TRBJ2-3 gives the full variable domain: DTGVSQNPRHKITKRGQNVTFRCDPISEHNRLYWYRQTLGQGPEFLTYFQNEAQLEKSRLLSDRFSAERPKGSFSTLEIQRTEQGDSAMYLCASSLIHMGLAGVDTQYFGPGTRLTVL.

This chain connects TRBV19 to TRBJ2-4, with 12 bases fitting TRBD2. Per germline, CDR1 LNHDA and CDR2 SQIVND (reference sequence). Trimming removed 9 bases from V and 8 bases from J; junction bases left unmatched: 8. The CDR3 sequence is 14 residues long. The CDR3 loop is CASSTSGSTDIQYF. The DNA of the CDR3 is TGTGCCAGCTCGACTAGCGGGAGCACGGACATTCAGTACTTC.

The chain employs TRBV6-2 or TRBV6-3 and TRBJ2-3; 10 bases are a match to TRBD2. This CDR3 spans 16 amino acids. With V trimmed by 4 bases and J by 5 bases, 9 bases remained unmatched. Germline CDR1 MNHEY, CDR2 SVGEGT. This chain's CDR3 is CASSFLPSGRGDTQYF. CDR3 sequence (DNA): TGTGCCAGCAGTTTTCTCCCGAGCGGGAGGGGAGATACGCAGTATTTT.

The chain couples TRBV19 to TRBJ1-1, with TRBD1 identical over 8 bases. Losses at the gene ends were 4 bases for V and 11 bases for J; bases not matched to a gene: 12. This CDR3 is built from 14 residues. Germline loops: CDR1 LNHDA, CDR2 SQIVND (reference sequence). The CDR3 spells CASSTQPRGQRAFF. Written as DNA, the CDR3 is TGTGCCAGTAGTACGCAGCCCAGGGGGCAGAGGGCTTTCTTT.

This clone was counted only a few times. This chain joins TRBV7-9 and TRBJ2-2; D uncertain. The ends were cut back, 7 bases at V and 5 bases at J, with 17 bases in the middle. The CDR3 is 15 residues long. Germline CDR1 and CDR2: SEHNR and FQNEAQ (reference sequence). In nucleotides, the CDR3 is TGTGCCAGCACACAATCTAACGCGGCAACCGGGGAGCTGTTTTTT. Its protein is CASTQSNAATGELFF.

J is TRBJ1-3 and V is TRBV5-1; a weak D match, TRBD1 (6 bases). CDR1 is SGHRS and CDR2 is YFSETQ in the germline V gene. Trimming took off 6 bases at V and 2 bases at J, with 15 bases between the two ends. This CDR3 spans 15 amino acids. The CDR3 loop is CASTQSPGAGNTIYF. DNA of the CDR3: TGCGCCAGCACCCAATCCCCAGGGGCTGGAAACACCATATATTTT.

The genes are TRBV28 and TRBJ1-5; no firm D call. The germline V and J ends were trimmed by 5 bases and 8 bases, with 10 bases remaining between them. From germline, CDR1 is MDHEN and CDR2 SYDVKM. This CDR3 has 12 amino acids. This CDR3 is CASSPYRKPQHF. In DNA, the CDR3 is TGTGCCAGCAGTCCATACAGAAAGCCCCAGCATTTT.

This chain joins TRBV6-5 and TRBJ2-6; D is undetermined. The germline gives CDR1 MNHEY, CDR2 SVGAGI. The CDR3 covers 14 residues. Trimming stripped 2 bases from V and 3 bases from J, with 5 bases between. CDR3 bases: TGTGCCAGCAGTTACGTTAGTGGGGCCAACGTCCTGACTTTC. As protein: CASSYVSGANVLTF.

The chain joins TRBV4-1 to TRBJ1-1; D remains unclear. CDR3 size: 19 residues. Germline assignment: CDR1 MGHRA and CDR2 YSYEKL. Between the trimmed V and J ends, which lost 1 base and 0 bases, there was a span of 21 bases. The CDR3, as DNA: TGCGCCAGCAGCCAAGTCATAGCGGGTGGGTCCATTATGAACACTGAAGCTTTCTTT. It encodes CASSQVIAGGSIMNTEAFF.